This is a list of T cell receptor beta chains from one sample in a study of blood T cell repertoires in COVID-19. Measured with immunoSEQ multiplex PCR; TCRdb has only the in-frame clones, and not every one. The repertoire has 100,000 to 150,000 clones, around 86% of them found once; the top ten carry about 11%. Sequencing was done on a sample of peripheral blood. The receptors were sampled from a man aged 60-69 years with acute or convalescent COVID-19. CDR3s include the opening cysteine and the closing phenylalanine or tryptophan. D genes are given only for firm matches. Clone size is not always given. Where it is, it says once, few, many or a class for expanded clones.

NA	TRBV20-1	TRBD1	TRBJ1-2	CSAGGQGGYYGYTF	TGCAGTGCTGGTGGACAGGGTGGCTACTATGGCTACACCTTC
NA	TRBV7-2	TRBD2	TRBJ2-5	CASSQGLAPATQYF	TGTGCCAGCAGCCAGGGACTAGCCCCCGCGACCCAGTACTTC
NA	TRBV10-3	NA	TRBJ2-5	CAISESAVQETQYF	TGTGCCATCAGTGAGTCTGCAGTACAAGAGACCCAGTACTTC
few	TRBV30	NA	TRBJ1-1	CAWGRSAEAFF	TGTGCCTGGGGGCGGAGTGCTGAAGCTTTCTTT
NA	TRBV10-2	TRBD2	TRBJ2-1	CASRVLAGGNEQFF	TGCGCCAGCAGGGTACTAGCGGGAGGCAATGAGCAGTTCTTC
NA	TRBV16	TRBD1	TRBJ1-4	CASSPGTGNEKLFF	TGTGCCAGCAGCCCCGGGACAGGGAATGAAAAACTGTTTTTT
NA	TRBV30	TRBD2	TRBJ2-1	CAWTRLAGMLDEQFF	TGTGCCTGGACACGCCTAGCGGGAATGCTGGATGAGCAGTTCTTC
NA	TRBV6-1	NA	TRBJ1-5	CASSERFRYSNQPQHF	TGTGCCAGCAGTGAAAGATTCAGGTATAGCAATCAGCCCCAGCATTTT
NA	TRBV4-2	TRBD1	TRBJ2-1	CASSPRRDRGYNEQFF	TGTGCCAGCAGCCCTCGCCGGGACAGGGGTTACAATGAGCAGTTCTTC
NA	TRBV30	NA	TRBJ1-2	CAWRDRIQGSYGYTF	TGTGCCTGGCGCGATCGAATACAGGGAAGCTATGGCTACACCTTC
NA	TRBV29-1	TRBD1	TRBJ2-3	CSVGRLAGQVTDTQYF	TGCAGCGTTGGTAGATTGGCCGGACAGGTCACAGATACGCAGTATTTT
once	TRBV19	NA	TRBJ1-5	CASSWDGGNQPQHF	TGTGCCAGTAGCTGGGACGGGGGAAATCAGCCCCAGCATTTT
NA	TRBV5-5	NA	TRBJ1-2	CASSRDRVNYGYTF	TGTGCCAGCAGCCGAGACAGAGTTAACTATGGCTACACCTTC
NA	TRBV2	NA	TRBJ1-2	CASSGRAPYGYTF	TGTGCCAGCAGTGGCAGGGCCCCTTATGGCTACACCTTC
NA	TRBV19	TRBD1	TRBJ1-1	CASRPGQGGTEAFF	TGTGCCAGTAGGCCGGGACAGGGAGGCACTGAAGCTTTCTTT
NA	TRBV5-1	TRBD1	TRBJ1-2	CASSSLSNGQVNYGYTF	TGCGCCAGCAGCTCTCTAAGCAACGGACAGGTTAACTATGGCTACACCTTC
NA	TRBV28	NA	TRBJ1-5	CASMGGAGHQPQHF	TGTGCCAGCATGGGGGGGGCAGGGCATCAGCCCCAGCATTTT
NA	TRBV7-2	TRBD1	TRBJ1-1	CASSLAGQGFTEAFF	TGTGCCAGCAGCCTCGCGGGACAGGGATTTACTGAAGCTTTCTTT
NA	TRBV28	NA	TRBJ1-1	CASSFAGSKNTEAFF	TGTGCCAGCAGTTTTGCGGGGTCGAAGAACACTGAAGCTTTCTTT
NA	TRBV25-1	TRBD1	TRBJ2-3	CASSTRDRVRDTQYF	TGTGCCAGCAGCACGAGGGACAGAGTCCGTGATACGCAGTATTTT
NA	TRBV30	TRBD2	TRBJ2-3	CAWSLLAGIADTQYF	TGTGCCTGGAGCTTACTAGCGGGAATCGCAGATACGCAGTATTTT
NA	TRBV27	TRBD1	TRBJ2-1	CASSSTTGYLIDEQFF	TGTGCCAGCAGTTCTACGACAGGGTATCTCATCGATGAGCAGTTCTTC
NA	TRBV18	NA	TRBJ1-4	CASSTGGPKSGNEKLFF	TGTGCCAGCTCGACGGGGGGTCCCAAAAGCGGTAATGAAAAACTGTTTTTT
NA	TRBV4-1	TRBD2	TRBJ2-5	CASSRLAGGGETQYF	TGCGCCAGCAGCCGACTAGCGGGAGGCGGAGAGACCCAGTACTTC
once	TRBV10-3	TRBD2	TRBJ2-3	CAISITGGTSDTQYF	TGTGCCATCAGTATCACGGGAGGGACGTCAGATACGCAGTATTTT
NA	TRBV4-1	TRBD2	TRBJ2-3	CASSQDGLAGNTDTQYF	TGCGCCAGCAGCCAAGACGGACTAGCGGGCAACACAGATACGCAGTATTTT
NA	TRBV29-1	NA	TRBJ1-1	CSGKRTLKNTEAFF	TGCAGCGGCAAGCGGACGTTGAAGAACACTGAAGCTTTCTTT
NA	TRBV2	TRBD1	TRBJ1-2	CASSERTGADYGYTF	TGTGCCAGCAGTGAAAGGACAGGGGCCGACTATGGCTACACCTTC
NA	TRBV27	NA	TRBJ1-5	CANTSRKGNQPQHF	TGTGCCAACACCTCCCGAAAGGGGAATCAGCCCCAGCATTTT
few	TRBV29-1	TRBD1	TRBJ2-2	CSVEGGQPTGELFF	TGCAGCGTTGAAGGGGGACAGCCCACCGGGGAGCTGTTTTTT
NA	TRBV30	NA	TRBJ2-3	CAWSVISQADTQYF	TGTGCCTGGAGTGTTATCTCGCAGGCCGATACGCAGTATTTT
NA	TRBV4-1	NA	TRBJ1-2	CASSPKSTGGGYGYTF	TGCGCCAGCAGCCCAAAAAGCACGGGAGGGGGCTATGGCTACACCTTC
few	TRBV30	NA	TRBJ1-4	CAWGGQQGEKLFF	TGTGCCTGGGGTGGACAGCAAGGTGAAAAACTGTTTTTT
NA	TRBV7-2	NA	TRBJ1-5	CASSLLGGYNQPQHF	TGTGCCAGCAGCTTATTAGGAGGGTACAATCAGCCCCAGCATTTT
NA	TRBV5-5	NA	TRBJ2-3	CASSSTGSRTDTQYF	TGTGCCAGCAGCTCTACAGGAAGTCGGACAGATACGCAGTATTTT
once	TRBV10-3	TRBD1	TRBJ2-1	CAISGPGQGTYNEQFF	TGTGCCATCAGTGGACCGGGACAGGGGACCTACAATGAGCAGTTCTTC
NA	TRBV27	NA	TRBJ2-3	CASRLLRGSTDTQYF	TGTGCCAGCCGCCTCCTCCGGGGGAGCACAGATACGCAGTATTTT
once	TRBV19	TRBD2	TRBJ2-1	CASRGLASYNEQFF	TGTGCCAGTAGAGGACTAGCTTCCTACAATGAGCAGTTCTTC
NA	TRBV28	NA	TRBJ2-3	CASSFPPRAGPHTDTQYF	TGTGCCAGCAGTTTCCCCCCCCGGGCAGGGCCACACACAGATACGCAGTATTTT
NA	TRBV4-2	TRBD1	TRBJ2-3	CASSPNAGTGSTDTQYF	TGTGCCAGCAGCCCAAACGCCGGGACAGGCAGCACAGATACGCAGTATTTT
once	TRBV11-3	TRBD2	TRBJ2-1	CASSLEAREGHEQFF	TGTGCCAGCAGCTTAGAGGCGCGGGAGGGCCATGAGCAGTTCTTC
NA	TRBV27	NA	TRBJ2-7	CASSSRGTYEQYF	TGTGCCAGCAGTTCTAGGGGTACCTACGAGCAGTACTTC
NA	TRBV11-2	TRBD1	TRBJ2-1	CASSLGQGDRYEQFF	TGTGCCAGCAGCCTGGGACAGGGGGACAGGTATGAGCAGTTCTTC
many	TRBV11-2	NA	TRBJ1-3	CASSFSQLSSGNTIYF	TGTGCCAGCAGCTTTTCACAGTTGAGCTCTGGAAACACCATATATTTT
few	TRBV30	NA	TRBJ2-7	CAWSVGGGREQYF	TGTGCCTGGAGTGTGGGAGGAGGGAGGGAGCAGTACTTC
NA	TRBV28	TRBD2	TRBJ2-1	CASSSGLAGVGEQFF	TGTGCCAGCAGTTCGGGACTAGCGGGAGTTGGTGAGCAGTTCTTC
NA	TRBV28	NA	TRBJ2-7	CASTSADSLPSYEQYF	TGTGCCAGCACTTCCGCGGACTCACTCCCCTCCTACGAGCAGTACTTC
NA	TRBV21-1	NA	TRBJ2-2	CASSLTTVTGELFF	TGTGCCAGCAGCTTAACGACAGTAACCGGGGAGCTGTTTTTT
NA	TRBV21-1	NA	TRBJ2-3	CASSTNTSGRCTDTQYF	TGTGCCAGCAGCACCAACACTAGCGGAAGATGCACAGATACGCAGTATTTT
NA	TRBV18	TRBD1	TRBJ2-1	CASSPVRGQGTAQFF	TGTGCCAGCTCACCAGTCAGGGGGCAGGGAACGGCGCAGTTCTTC
NA	TRBV5-1	TRBD2	TRBJ2-3	CASSPGTSGYTDTQYF	TGCGCCAGCAGCCCCGGGACTAGCGGCTACACAGATACGCAGTATTTT
NA	TRBV7-6	NA	TRBJ2-3	CASSLGGTSTDTQYF	TGTGCCAGCAGCTTAGGTGGGACTTCCACAGATACGCAGTATTTT
once	TRBV9	NA	TRBJ2-7	CASSVDYRGEQYF	TGTGCCAGCAGCGTAGACTACCGGGGCGAGCAGTACTTC
once	TRBV10-3	TRBD2	TRBJ2-1	CAINLGGSQNEQFF	TGTGCCATCAATCTTGGCGGGAGTCAAAATGAGCAGTTCTTC
NA	TRBV5-1	NA	TRBJ2-1	CASSLLGGLNEQFF	TGCGCCAGCAGCCTCTTAGGTGGGCTCAATGAGCAGTTCTTC
many	TRBV7-9	TRBD1	TRBJ1-1	CASSPLWTGIKNTEAFF	TGTGCCAGCAGTCCACTTTGGACAGGAATCAAGAACACTGAAGCTTTCTTT
once	TRBV5-1	NA	TRBJ2-7	CASSLLGPNEQYF	TGCGCCAGCAGCTTGTTGGGGCCCAACGAGCAGTACTTC
NA	TRBV4-2	NA	TRBJ1-2	CASSREPTWGYGYTF	TGTGCCAGCAGCCGGGAGCCGACCTGGGGCTATGGCTACACCTTC
NA	TRBV6-1	NA	TRBJ1-2	CASSQAERGYTF	TGTGCCAGCAGTCAAGCTGAGCGGGGCTACACCTTC
NA	TRBV30	TRBD1	TRBJ2-1	CAWTRGTVGEQFF	TGTGCCTGGACCCGAGGGACAGTGGGTGAGCAGTTCTTC